This TCR beta chain was captured in a study of blood T cell repertoires in COVID-19 (dated by TCRdb to about 2020). Some background on the complete study: Collaborator samples came from the United States, Italy and Spain and covered acute and convalescent phases of COVID-19. The dataset comprised deeply sampled blood TCRbeta repertoires from subjects exposed to, actively infected with, or recovered from COVID-19. The samples were drawn from two sources: the first 160 participants of the ongoing ImmuneRACE study, and 950 to 1,500 subjects contributed by 6 global collaborators. The sample metadata nearly always contained a de-identified subject ID, COVID-19 status, age in years and sex. A freely available public database, intended as a resource for researchers studying the immune response to SARS-CoV-2, is where the repertoires were released. Where available, HLA class I and class II types were obtained from metadata supplied by the sample provider rather than from assay-based typing. The prospective study material was composed of cDNA or gDNA derived from T cells, B-cell-depleted T cells, or PBMCs. Results and caveats for the whole study, not just this receptor: The quantity of clinical and demographic metadata differed by source and by participant and was supplied without curation.

Comments on this clone: The antigen it binds to is not known. No base quality values were provided; no much bigger clone lies one nucleotide off.

TCRbeta CDR3 regions were amplified from genomic DNA using the immunoSEQ Assay, a bias-controlled multiplex PCR. Per the original workflow: Nucleated cell counts per sample were estimated from amplification of reference gene primers within the assay. Sequence reads were collapsed and filtered to measure the absolute abundance of every unique TCRbeta CDR3 rearrangement. For each sample, productive Simpson clonality was calculated as the square root of Simpson's diversity index over productive rearrangements. The immuneACCESS repertoire file appears here via TCRdb, limited to in-frame rearrangements. These files lack a portion of the clones; in checked studies, under half of the deficit traces to unresolved V genes, and the cause of the others is not known. From that table come the V and J calls and clone size; the DNA was used to work out D and trimming. Recorded for this sample are hundreds of thousands of clones; around 87% of them occurred a single time. The ten largest clones capture about 1.6% of the sample.

Another Seattle source contributed samples from volunteer blood donors who had recovered from COVID-19. Each collaborating institution followed its own protocols to collect whole blood in K2EDTA tubes. Collaborator samples were shipped for TCRbeta analysis as frozen whole blood, isolated PBMCs, or DNA extracted from either sample type. V lost 4 bases and J lost 6 bases; the stretch between them is 9 bases long. The cysteine opens and the phenylalanine closes a CDR3 of 11 amino acids. Only CDR3 DNA is held: 33 bases, read in frame from base 1. The germline V gene sets CDR1 to SQVTM and CDR2 to ANQGSEA.

The sequence joins TRBV29-1 to TRBJ1-2; the D gene is perhaps TRBD1, on 5 matching bases. This clonotype was obtained from a middle-aged woman who had recovered from COVID-19. Sequenced: peripheral blood. The bases read TGCAGCGTTGGGGGGGATCATGGCTACACCTTC. Its coded protein is CSVGGDHGYTF. When the CDR3 is completed using the reference TRBV29-1 and TRBJ1-2 genes on either side, the full variable domain is SAVISQKPSRDICQRGTSLTIQCQVDSQVTMMFWYRQQPGQSLTLIATANQGSEATYESGFVIDKFPISRPNLTFSTLTVSNMSPEDSSIYLCSVGGDHGYTFGSGTRLTVV.